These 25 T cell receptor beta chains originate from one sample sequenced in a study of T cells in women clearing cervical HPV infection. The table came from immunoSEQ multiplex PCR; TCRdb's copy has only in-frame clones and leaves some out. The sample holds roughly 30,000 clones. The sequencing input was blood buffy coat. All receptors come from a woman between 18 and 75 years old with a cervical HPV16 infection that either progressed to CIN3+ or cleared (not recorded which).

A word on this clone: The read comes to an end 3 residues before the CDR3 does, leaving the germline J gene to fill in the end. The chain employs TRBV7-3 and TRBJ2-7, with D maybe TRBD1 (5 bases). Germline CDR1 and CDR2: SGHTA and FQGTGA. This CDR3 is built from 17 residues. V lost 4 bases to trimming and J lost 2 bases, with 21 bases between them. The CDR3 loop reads CASSSLGLTDSPYEQYF. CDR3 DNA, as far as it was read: TGTGCCAGCAGCTCCCTCGGCCTGACAGACAGCCCCTACGAG.

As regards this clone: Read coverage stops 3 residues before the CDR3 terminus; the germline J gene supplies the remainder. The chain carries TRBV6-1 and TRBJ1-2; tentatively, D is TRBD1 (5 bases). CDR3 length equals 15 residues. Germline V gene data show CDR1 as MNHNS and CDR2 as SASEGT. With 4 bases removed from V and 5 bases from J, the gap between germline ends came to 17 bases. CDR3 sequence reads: CASSAGGRPGYGYTF. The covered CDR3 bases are TGTGCCAGCAGTGCCGGGGGTCGTCCGGGGTATGGC.

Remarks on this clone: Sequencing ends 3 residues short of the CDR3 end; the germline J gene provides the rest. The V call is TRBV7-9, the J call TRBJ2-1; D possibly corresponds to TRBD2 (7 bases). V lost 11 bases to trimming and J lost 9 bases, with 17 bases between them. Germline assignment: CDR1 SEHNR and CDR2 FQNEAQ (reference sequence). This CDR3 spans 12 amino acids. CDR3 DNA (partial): TGTGCCTCCGCCCGGGGGGCGCCTGAG. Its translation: CASARGAPE. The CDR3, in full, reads CASARGAPEQFF.

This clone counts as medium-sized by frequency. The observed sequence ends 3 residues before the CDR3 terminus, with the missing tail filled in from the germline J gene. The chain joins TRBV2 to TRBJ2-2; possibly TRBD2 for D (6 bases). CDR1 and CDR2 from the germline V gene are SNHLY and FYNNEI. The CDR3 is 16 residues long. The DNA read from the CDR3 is TGTGCCAGCAGTCCCGGGACTGCCGCAACTAATGAAAAG. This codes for CASSPGTAATNEK. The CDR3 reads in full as CASSPGTAATNEKLFF.

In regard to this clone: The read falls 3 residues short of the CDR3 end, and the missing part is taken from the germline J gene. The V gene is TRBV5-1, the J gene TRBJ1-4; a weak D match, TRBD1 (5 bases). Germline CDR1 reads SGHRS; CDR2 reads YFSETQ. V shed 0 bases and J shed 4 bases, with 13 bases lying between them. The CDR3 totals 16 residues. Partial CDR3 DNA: TGCGCCAGCAGCTTGGCATTGGGGCAGAGTAATGAAAAA. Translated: CASSLALGQSNEK. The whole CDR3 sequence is CASSLALGQSNEKLFF.

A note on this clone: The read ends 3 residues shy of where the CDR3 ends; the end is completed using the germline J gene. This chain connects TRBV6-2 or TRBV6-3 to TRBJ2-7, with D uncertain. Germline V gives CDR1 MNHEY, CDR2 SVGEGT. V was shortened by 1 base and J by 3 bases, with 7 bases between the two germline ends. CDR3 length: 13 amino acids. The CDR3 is CASSYFTDYEQYF. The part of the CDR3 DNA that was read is TGTGCCAGCAGTTACTTTACAGACTACGAG.

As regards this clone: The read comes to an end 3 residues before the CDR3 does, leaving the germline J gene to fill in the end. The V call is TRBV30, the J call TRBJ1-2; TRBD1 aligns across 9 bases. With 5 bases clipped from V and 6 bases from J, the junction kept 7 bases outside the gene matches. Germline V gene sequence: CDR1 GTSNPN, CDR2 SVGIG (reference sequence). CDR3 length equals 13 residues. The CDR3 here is CAWDGTGLDGYTF. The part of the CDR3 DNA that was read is TGTGCCTGGGATGGGACAGGGCTAGATGGC.

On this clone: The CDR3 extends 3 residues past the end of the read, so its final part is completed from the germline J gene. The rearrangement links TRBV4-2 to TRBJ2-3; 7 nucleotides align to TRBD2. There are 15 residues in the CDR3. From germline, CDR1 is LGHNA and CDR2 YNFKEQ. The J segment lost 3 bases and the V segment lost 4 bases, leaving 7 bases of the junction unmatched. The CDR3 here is CASSRPGTTTDTQYF. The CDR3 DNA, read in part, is TGTGCCAGCAGCCGACCGGGGACTACAACAGATACG.

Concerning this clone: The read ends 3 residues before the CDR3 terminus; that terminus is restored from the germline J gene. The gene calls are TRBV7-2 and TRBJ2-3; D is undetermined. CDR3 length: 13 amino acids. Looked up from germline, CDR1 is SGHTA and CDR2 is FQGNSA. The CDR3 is CASSLDRNQPQYF. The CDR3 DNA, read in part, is TGTGCCAGCAGCTTAGACAGAAATCAGCCG.

The CDR3 spells CASSSGTSGYDYTF. Incomplete CDR3 DNA: TGTGCCAGCTCATCGGGGACTAGCGGCTACGAC. The rearrangement joins TRBV18 to TRBJ1-2; possibly TRBD1 for D (5 bases). The sequence runs out 3 residues before the end of the CDR3; the remainder is reconstructed from the germline J gene. The CDR3 has 14 residues. The germline V gene has CDR1 KGHSH and CDR2 LQKENI.

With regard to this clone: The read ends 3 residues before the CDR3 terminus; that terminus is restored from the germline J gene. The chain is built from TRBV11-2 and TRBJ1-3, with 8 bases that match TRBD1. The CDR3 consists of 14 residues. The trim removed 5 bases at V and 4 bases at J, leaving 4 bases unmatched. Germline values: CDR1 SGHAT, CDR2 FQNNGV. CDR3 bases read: TGTGCCAGCAGCGACAGGGGAGGAGGAAACACC. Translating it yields CASSDRGGGNT. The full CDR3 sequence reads CASSDRGGGNTIYF.

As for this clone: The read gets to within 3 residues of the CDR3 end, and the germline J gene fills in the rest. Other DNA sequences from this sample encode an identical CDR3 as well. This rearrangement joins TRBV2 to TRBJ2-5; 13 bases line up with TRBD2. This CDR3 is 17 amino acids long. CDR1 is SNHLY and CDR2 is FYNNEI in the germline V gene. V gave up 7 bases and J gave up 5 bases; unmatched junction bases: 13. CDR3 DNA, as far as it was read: TGTGCCAGCAACCAACTAGCGGGGGGGCCGATTTTGGAGACC. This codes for CASNQLAGGPILET. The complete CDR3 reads CASNQLAGGPILETQYF.

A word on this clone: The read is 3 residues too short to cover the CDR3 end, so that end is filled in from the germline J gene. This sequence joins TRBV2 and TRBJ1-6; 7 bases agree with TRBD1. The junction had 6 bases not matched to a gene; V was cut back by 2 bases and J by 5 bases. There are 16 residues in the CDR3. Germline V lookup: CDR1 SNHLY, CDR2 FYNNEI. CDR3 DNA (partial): TGTGCCAGCAGTGAACTGGGGACAGAAAATAATTCACCC. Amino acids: CASSELGTENNSP. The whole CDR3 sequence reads CASSELGTENNSPLHF.

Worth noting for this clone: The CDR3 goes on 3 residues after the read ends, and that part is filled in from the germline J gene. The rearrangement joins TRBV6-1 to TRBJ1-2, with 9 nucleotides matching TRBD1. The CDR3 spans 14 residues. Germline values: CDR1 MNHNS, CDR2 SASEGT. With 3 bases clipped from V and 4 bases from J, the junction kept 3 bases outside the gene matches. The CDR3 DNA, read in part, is TGTGCCAGCAGTGATGCGGACAGGGGCTATGGC. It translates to CASSDADRGYG. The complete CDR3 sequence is CASSDADRGYGYTF.

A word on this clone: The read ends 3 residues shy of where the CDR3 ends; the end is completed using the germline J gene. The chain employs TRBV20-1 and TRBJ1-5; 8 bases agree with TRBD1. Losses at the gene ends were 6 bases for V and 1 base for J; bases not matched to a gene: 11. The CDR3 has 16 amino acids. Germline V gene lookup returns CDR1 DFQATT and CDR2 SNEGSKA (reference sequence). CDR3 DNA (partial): TGCAGTGCCAGGGACAGGAGCCTTATAAGCAATCAGCCC. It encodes CSARDRSLISNQP. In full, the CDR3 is CSARDRSLISNQPQHF.

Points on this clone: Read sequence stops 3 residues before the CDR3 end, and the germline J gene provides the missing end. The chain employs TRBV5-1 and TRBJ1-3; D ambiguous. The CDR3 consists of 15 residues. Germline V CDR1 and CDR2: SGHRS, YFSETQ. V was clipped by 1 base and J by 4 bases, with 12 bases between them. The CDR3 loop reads CASSLLEGKGNTIYF. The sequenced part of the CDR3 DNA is TGCGCCAGCAGCTTGTTGGAGGGCAAGGGAAACACC.

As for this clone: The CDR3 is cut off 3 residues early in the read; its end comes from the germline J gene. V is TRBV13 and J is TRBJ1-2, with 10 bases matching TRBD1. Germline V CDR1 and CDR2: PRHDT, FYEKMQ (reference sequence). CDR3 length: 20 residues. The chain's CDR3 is CASSHRGGPGTGVKQETYTF. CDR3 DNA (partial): TGTGCCAGCAGCCACCGAGGAGGCCCCGGGACAGGGGTAAAACAAGAGACC.

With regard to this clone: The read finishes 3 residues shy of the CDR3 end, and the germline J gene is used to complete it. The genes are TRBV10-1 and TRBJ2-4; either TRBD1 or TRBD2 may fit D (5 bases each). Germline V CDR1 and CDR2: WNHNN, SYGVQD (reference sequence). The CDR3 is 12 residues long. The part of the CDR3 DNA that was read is TGCGCCAGCAGTGAGACAGAGGGGATT. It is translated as CASSETEGI. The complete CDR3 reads CASSETEGIQYF.

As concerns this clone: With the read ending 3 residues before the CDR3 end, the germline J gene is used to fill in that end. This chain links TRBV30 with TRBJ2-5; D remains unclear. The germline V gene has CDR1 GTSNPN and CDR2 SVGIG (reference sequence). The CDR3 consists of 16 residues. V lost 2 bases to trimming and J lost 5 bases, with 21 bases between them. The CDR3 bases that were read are TGTGCCTGGAGTCTCTTGGGCCAAGATATTTGGGAGACC. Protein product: CAWSLLGQDIWET. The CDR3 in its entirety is CAWSLLGQDIWETQYF.

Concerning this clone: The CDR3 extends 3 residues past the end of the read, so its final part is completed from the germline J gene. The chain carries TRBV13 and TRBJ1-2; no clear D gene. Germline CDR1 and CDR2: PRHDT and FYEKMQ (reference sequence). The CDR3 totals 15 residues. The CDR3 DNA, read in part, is TGTGCCAGCAGCTTGGCTAGCGGGAGAGCCGATGAC. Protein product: CASSLASGRADD. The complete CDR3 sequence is CASSLASGRADDYTF.

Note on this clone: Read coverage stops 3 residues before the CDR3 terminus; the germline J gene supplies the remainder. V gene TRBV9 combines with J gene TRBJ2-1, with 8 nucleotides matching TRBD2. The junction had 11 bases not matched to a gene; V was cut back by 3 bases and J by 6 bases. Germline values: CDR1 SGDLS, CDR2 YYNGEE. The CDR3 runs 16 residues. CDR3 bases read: TGTGCCAGCAGCGCCCCCCGGGGGGGCCTCCCCAATGAG. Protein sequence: CASSAPRGGLPNE. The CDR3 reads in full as CASSAPRGGLPNEQFF.

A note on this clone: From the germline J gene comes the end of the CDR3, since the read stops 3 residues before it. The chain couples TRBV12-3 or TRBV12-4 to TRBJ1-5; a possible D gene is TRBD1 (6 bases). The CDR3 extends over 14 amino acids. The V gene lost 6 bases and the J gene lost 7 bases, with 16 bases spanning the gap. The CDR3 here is CASRKQGDGQPQHF. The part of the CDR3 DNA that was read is TGTGCCAGCAGGAAACAGGGTGATGGGCAGCCC.

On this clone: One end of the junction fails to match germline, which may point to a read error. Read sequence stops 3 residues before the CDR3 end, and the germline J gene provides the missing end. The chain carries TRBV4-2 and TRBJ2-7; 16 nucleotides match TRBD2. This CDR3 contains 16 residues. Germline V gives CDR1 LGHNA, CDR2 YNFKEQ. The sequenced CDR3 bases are TGCGCCAGCAGCCGTGGGACTAGCGGGAGGGCGTACGAG. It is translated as CASSRGTSGRAYE. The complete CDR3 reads CASSRGTSGRAYEQYF.

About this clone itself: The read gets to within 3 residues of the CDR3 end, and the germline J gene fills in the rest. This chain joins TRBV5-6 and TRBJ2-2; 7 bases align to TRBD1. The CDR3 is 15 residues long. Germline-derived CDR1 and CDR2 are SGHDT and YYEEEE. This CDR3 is CASSLADRENSPLFF. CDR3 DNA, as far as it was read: TGTGCCAGCAGCTTGGCAGACAGGGAAAATTCACCG.

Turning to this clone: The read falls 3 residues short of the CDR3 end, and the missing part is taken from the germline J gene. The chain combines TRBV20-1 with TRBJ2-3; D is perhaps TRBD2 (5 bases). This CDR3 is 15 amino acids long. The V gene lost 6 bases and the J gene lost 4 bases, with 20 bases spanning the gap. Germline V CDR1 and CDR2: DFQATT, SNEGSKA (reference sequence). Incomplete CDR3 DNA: TGCAGTGCAGAGGGCCTGGGCAAGCAGGCAGATACG. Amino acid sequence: CSAEGLGKQADT. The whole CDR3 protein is CSAEGLGKQADTQYF.